This record concerns one TCR beta chain sequence. Its antigen remains unidentified. One base away there is no much larger clone; base qualities are not given. This sample was taken from a study of CD8+ T cells in alopecia areata listed by TCRdb under 2018. At the level of the whole study: Treated patients were enrolled in an open-label pilot trial of oral tofacitinib, 5 to 10 mg twice daily, for moderate-to-severe alopecia areata. Biopsies were taken from tofacitinib-treated patients at baseline and again at 4 and 24 weeks into treatment, and several of those patients also had a later scalp biopsy. The SALT score, which quantifies the percentage of affected scalp surface area, was used to measure disease severity in treated patients. On the human side, TCRbeta sequencing was run on scalp tissue and on sorted CD4+ and CD8+ peripheral blood T cells from healthy controls and from alopecia areata patients with either patchy or totalis/universalis disease. Scalp clonality was compared across normal scalp (n=4), patchy alopecia areata scalp (n=8), and alopecia totalis/universalis scalp (n=8). immunoSEQ multiplex PCR using 35 Vbeta forward primers and 13 Jbeta reverse primers was used to amplify TCRbeta CDR3 regions. Patients stayed on tofacitinib for 6 to 18 months and then had 6 months of follow-up off drug so that delayed response and recurrence could be assessed. RNA came from the PAXgene miRNA kit for fixed scalp, the miRNeasy kit for PBMCs, and the RNeasy kit for mouse skin. The study used high-throughput TCRbeta sequencing to examine T cell clonal expansion in alopecia areata, in both the C3H/HeJ mouse model and human patients. Here is what the overall study found, with its caveats: Shared TCR sequences between patients were less evident than in mice, which may be partly attributable to HLA diversity in the patient population. Because the treated cohort was small and had just a single nonresponder, larger studies are needed to establish links between baseline CD8+ expansion and response. Scalp TCR repertoire analysis is complicated because resident alphabeta T cells in normal human skin are also sequenced, whereas mouse skin is dominated by gammadelta T cells. Many expanded lesional clones persisted in scalp and blood during tofacitinib treatment, which may partly explain relapse after stopping treatment. Higher clonality and more expanded CD8+ clones were observed in lesional scalp than in normal scalp, particularly in alopecia totalis/universalis, a finding suggestive of antigenic drive. With tofacitinib, both scalp clonality and the number of expanded CD8+ clones among the top 100 scalp clones went down significantly.

The time point label of this sample denotes: more than 3 weeks on oral tofacitinib. In light of the paper, this sample's treatment or condition label describes: oral pan-JAK inhibitor, 5-10 mg twice daily. Lesional scalp punch biopsies and peripheral blood were collected from alopecia areata patients. PBMCs were isolated by density centrifugation and stained for CD3, CD4 and CD8, after which CD4+ and CD8+ T cells were sorted on a FACSAria. Receptor libraries were prepared by the immunoSEQ multiplex PCR assay. RNA was extracted from all samples and reverse transcribed into cDNA as template for TCR sequencing. First-strand cDNA was synthesized using SuperScript III with a 2:1 mix of oligo-dT and random hexamers. A synthetic immune receptor repertoire was used to assess amplification bias, and residual bias was removed computationally. Per the source publication's procedure: Raw reads were preprocessed to remove errors, and CDR3 was defined by IMGT conventions from the conserved cysteine to phenylalanine. To get clonality, Shannon entropy was normalized by log2 of the number of productive unique TCRs and the result was subtracted from 1. Whether each scalp clone was CD4 or CD8 was inferred by checking scalp TCRbeta sequences against the CD4 and CD8 repertoires from sorted blood. Sourced from immuneACCESS, this table was stored by TCRdb with only in-frame sequences that have V and J called. A share of the clones is absent; for the studies checked, an unresolved V gene accounts for under half, and the remainder has no known explanation. The DNA gave D and trimming, while V, J and clone size come from that table. This sample comprises over 150,000 clones, 60% of them detected only once. Approximately 3.4% of the sample belongs to the ten largest clones.

The starting material was CD4+ T cells sorted from blood, obtained at week 4, from a patient treated with tofacitinib. This clonotype was sampled from a human donor with alopecia areata.

The encoded CDR3 is CASSQDRGGPDTQYF. The nucleotides read TGCGCCAGCAGCCAAGACCGGGGGGGCCCAGATACGCAGTATTTT. This receptor chain uses TRBV4-3 and TRBJ2-3; 8 central nucleotides agree with TRBD2. V ends up 0 bases short and J 4 bases short, with an unmatched junction base count of 3. The CDR3 runs 15 amino acids, cysteine and phenylalanine included. Of the read, only the CDR3 DNA is kept; its 45 bases are in frame from base 1. The germline V gene sets CDR1 to LGHNA and CDR2 to YSLEER.